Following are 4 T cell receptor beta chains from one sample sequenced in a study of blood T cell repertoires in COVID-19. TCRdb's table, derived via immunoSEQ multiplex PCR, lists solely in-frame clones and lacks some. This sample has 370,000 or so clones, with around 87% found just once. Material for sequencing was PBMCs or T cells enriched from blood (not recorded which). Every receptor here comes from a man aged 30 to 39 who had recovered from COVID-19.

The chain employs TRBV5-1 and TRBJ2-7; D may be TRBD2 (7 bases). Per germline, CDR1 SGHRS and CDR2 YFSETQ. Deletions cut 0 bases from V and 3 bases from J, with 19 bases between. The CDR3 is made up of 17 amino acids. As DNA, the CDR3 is TGCGCCAGCAGCTTGGCGGGGGGCCCTGGGATCGGCTACGAGCAGTACTTC. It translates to CASSLAGGPGIGYEQYF.

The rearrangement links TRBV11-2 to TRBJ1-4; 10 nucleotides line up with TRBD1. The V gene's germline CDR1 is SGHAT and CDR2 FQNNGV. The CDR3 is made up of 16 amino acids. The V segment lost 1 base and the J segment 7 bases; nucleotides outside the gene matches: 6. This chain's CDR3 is CASSLGGQGYGEKLFF. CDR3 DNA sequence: TGTGCCAGCAGCTTAGGGGGACAGGGGTATGGTGAAAAACTGTTTTTT.

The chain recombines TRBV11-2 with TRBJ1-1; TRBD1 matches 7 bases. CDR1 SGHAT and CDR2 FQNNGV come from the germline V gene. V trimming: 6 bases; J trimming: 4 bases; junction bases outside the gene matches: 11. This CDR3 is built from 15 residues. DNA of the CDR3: TGTGCCAGCAGGCACGTTACAGGGGCGAGCACTGAAGCTTTCTTT. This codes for CASRHVTGASTEAFF.

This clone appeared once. For the CDR3, the DNA is TGTGCCAGCAGCCCCAGCGGGGACAACAATGAGCAGTTCTTC. Translation gives CASSPSGDNNEQFF. The chain recombines TRBV7-2 with TRBJ2-1, with a tentative D call TRBD2 (7 bases). The V gene lost 5 bases and the J gene lost 5 bases, with 13 bases spanning the gap. Germline V lookup: CDR1 SGHTA, CDR2 FQGNSA. This CDR3 spans 14 amino acids.